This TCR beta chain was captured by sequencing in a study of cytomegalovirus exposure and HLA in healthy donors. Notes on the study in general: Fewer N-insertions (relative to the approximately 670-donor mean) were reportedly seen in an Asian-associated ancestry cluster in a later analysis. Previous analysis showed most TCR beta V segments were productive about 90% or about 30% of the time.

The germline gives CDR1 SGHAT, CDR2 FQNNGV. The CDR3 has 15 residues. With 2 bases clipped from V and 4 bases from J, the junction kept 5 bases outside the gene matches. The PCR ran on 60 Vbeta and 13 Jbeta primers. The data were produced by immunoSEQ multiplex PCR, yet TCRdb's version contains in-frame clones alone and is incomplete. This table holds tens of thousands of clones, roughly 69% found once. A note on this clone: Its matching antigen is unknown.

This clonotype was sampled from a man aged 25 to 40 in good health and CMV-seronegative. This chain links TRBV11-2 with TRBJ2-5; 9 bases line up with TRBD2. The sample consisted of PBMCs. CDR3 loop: CASSLRGGASETQYF. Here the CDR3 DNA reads TGTGCCAGCAGCTTACGCGGGGGGGCCTCAGAGACCCAGTACTTC.